Below are 28 T cell receptor beta chains sequenced from a single sample in a study of identifying expanded T cells in peripheral blood. Assay used: immunoSEQ multiplex PCR; TCRdb lists only in-frame clones, some missing. In the table there are some 93,000 clones, almost 90% of which are singletons. Sequencing was done on a sample of blood. The source of these receptors is a person aged 18 to 69 in good health.

This clone appeared a single time. The J gene is TRBJ2-2, the V gene TRBV5-1; 9 bases line up with TRBD1. V was pared by 0 bases and J by 4 bases, with 4 bases of the junction left unmatched. This CDR3 is 16 amino acids long. The germline CDR1 and CDR2 sequences are SGHRS and YFSETQ. The CDR3 loop is CASSLDMTGGTGELFF. The CDR3 region has the DNA TGCGCCAGCAGCTTGGATATGACAGGGGGCACCGGGGAGCTGTTTTTT.

The V gene is TRBV18, the J gene TRBJ2-2; D could derive from TRBD1 or TRBD2 (5 bases each). Germline values: CDR1 KGHSH, CDR2 LQKENI. Trimming stripped 2 bases from V and 7 bases from J, with 11 bases between. This CDR3 contains 14 residues. The CDR3 is CASSPGWGIGELFF. The CDR3 nucleotides are TGTGCCAGCTCACCAGGCTGGGGGATCGGGGAGCTGTTTTTT.

The rearrangement joins TRBV11-3 to TRBJ2-1; 12 bases are shared with TRBD2. Germline V lookup: CDR1 SGHNT, CDR2 YENEEA. CDR3 length: 18 residues. With V trimmed by 6 bases and J by 9 bases, 18 bases remained unmatched. CDR3 loop: CASSFQKMTSGRMVEQFF. CDR3 coding DNA: TGTGCCAGCAGTTTCCAGAAGATGACTAGCGGGAGAATGGTTGAGCAGTTCTTC.

The count of this clone is one. V is TRBV27 and J is TRBJ2-7, with a possible D match to TRBD2 (6 bases). Trimming left V 5 bases short and J 2 bases short, with 10 bases between. This CDR3 region has 13 residues. Germline-derived CDR1 and CDR2 are MNHEY and SMNVEV (reference sequence). In nucleotides, the CDR3 is TGTGCCAGCAGTATGCGGAGGGCCTACGAGCAGTACTTC. Translated: CASSMRRAYEQYF.

DNA of the CDR3: TGTGCCAGCAGCTCTAGTTTCTACGAGCAGTACTTC. Translation: CASSSSFYEQYF. The J gene is TRBJ2-7, the V gene TRBV5-4, with unresolved D. The germline V and J ends were trimmed by 3 bases and 3 bases, with 7 bases remaining between them. There are 12 residues in the CDR3. Germline CDR1 is SGHNT and CDR2 is YYREEE (reference sequence). Looking up the rest from reference TRBV5-4 and TRBJ2-7 gives the full variable domain: ETGVTQSPTHLIKTRGQQVTLRCSSQSGHNTVSWYQQALGQGPQFIFQYYREEENGRGNFPPRFSGLQFPNYSSELNVNALELDDSALYLCASSSSFYEQYFGPGTRLTVT.

The chain has TRBV27 and TRBJ2-3, with D possibly being TRBD1 or TRBD2 (5 bases each). Trimming left V 7 bases short and J 0 bases short, with 8 bases between. Germline V CDR1 and CDR2: MNHEY, SMNVEV (reference sequence). The CDR3 consists of 13 residues. This chain's CDR3 is CASTGASTDTQYF. The CDR3 DNA is TGTGCCAGCACCGGGGCGAGCACAGATACGCAGTATTTT.

This clone was observed a handful of times. This rearrangement joins TRBV30 to TRBJ2-1; no firm D call. Trimming removed 7 bases from V and 0 bases from J, with 13 bases in between. Germline values: CDR1 GTSNPN, CDR2 SVGIG (reference sequence). The CDR3 runs 14 residues. The CDR3 loop is CAFLRQTSYNEQFF. The CDR3 nucleotides are TGTGCCTTTCTTCGTCAGACCTCCTACAATGAGCAGTTCTTC. The entire variable domain, with the rest obtained from reference TRBV30 and TRBJ2-1, is as follows: SQTIHQWPATLVQPVGSPLSLECTVEGTSNPNLYWYRQAAGRGLQLLFYSVGIGQISSEVPQNLSASRPQDRQFILSSKKLLLSDSGFYLCAFLRQTSYNEQFFGPGTRLTVL.

The chain links TRBV6-1 to TRBJ2-1; D is unresolved. This CDR3 comprises 17 residues. Germline CDR1 MNHNS, CDR2 SASEGT. V lost 2 bases, J lost 1 base, and 15 bases lay in between. The CDR3 loop is CASSEPTPLTSYNEQFF. The DNA of the CDR3 is TGTGCCAGCAGTGAACCAACACCTCTGACTTCCTACAATGAGCAGTTCTTC.

This chain connects TRBV19 to TRBJ2-5; no clear D. Germline-derived CDR1 and CDR2 are LNHDA and SQIVND (reference sequence). The V and J ends lost 11 bases and 1 base respectively, with 2 bases between them. This CDR3 has 9 residues. The CDR3 loop reads CAGQETQYF. Written as DNA, the CDR3 is TGTGCCGGCCAAGAGACCCAGTACTTC.

This clone was recorded once. The chain links TRBV7-8 to TRBJ1-3, with D maybe TRBD1 (6 bases). This CDR3 spans 17 amino acids. Trimming left V 2 bases short and J 0 bases short, with 14 bases between. Germline V CDR1 and CDR2: SGHVS, FQNEAQ. CDR3 amino acids: CASSLSQGLRSGNTIYF. The CDR3 bases are TGTGCCAGCAGCTTATCCCAGGGGCTGCGCTCTGGAAACACCATATATTTT.

About this clone: Sequence at one end of the junction differs from germline and may be a read error. The V gene is TRBV6-1, the J gene TRBJ1-5; D is ambiguous. The CDR3 loop spans 14 amino acids. Germline assignment: CDR1 MNHNS and CDR2 SASEGT. CDR3 protein: CASSEAQVRAEGFF. The CDR3 DNA follows: TGTGCCAGCAGTGAAGCTCAGGTGCGGGCAGAGGGATTTTTT.

The rearrangement joins TRBV6-4 to TRBJ2-3; 12 bases line up with TRBD2. Looked up from germline, CDR1 is MRHNA and CDR2 is SNTAGT. The V gene end was trimmed by 3 bases and the J gene end by 2 bases; junction bases not matched to a gene: 3. The CDR3 totals 16 residues. Here the CDR3 reads CASSELAGGPTDTQYF. As DNA, the CDR3 is TGTGCCAGCAGTGAACTAGCGGGGGGACCCACAGATACGCAGTATTTT.

V and J are TRBV11-2 and TRBJ2-1; 9 nucleotides match TRBD1. V dropped 2 bases and J dropped 4; count of bases not matched to a gene: 6. The CDR3 sequence is 16 residues long. From germline, CDR1 is SGHAT and CDR2 FQNNGV. In DNA form, the CDR3 reads TGTGCCAGCAGCTTATTTTCGGACAGGGGATACAATGAGCAGTTCTTC. Translated: CASSLFSDRGYNEQFF.

The rearrangement uses TRBV6-6 and TRBJ1-2, with 8 bases lining up with TRBD1. CDR1 and CDR2 from the germline V gene are MNHNY and SVGAGI (reference sequence). This CDR3 has 13 residues. V lost 5 bases to trimming and J lost 5 bases; unmatched junction nucleotides: 4. CDR3 bases: TGTGCCAGCAGTCGGGACAGGAGGTATGGCTACACCTTC. Its protein product is CASSRDRRYGYTF.

This rearrangement joins TRBV27 to TRBJ2-7, with D hard to call. Germline loops: CDR1 MNHEY, CDR2 SMNVEV (reference sequence). The CDR3 covers 14 residues. Trimming shortened V by 0 bases and J by 3 bases, and 9 bases separated the two germline ends. The CDR3 DNA reads as TGTGCCAGCAGTTTATCGGGGTTGGACTACGAGCAGTACTTC. Its translation: CASSLSGLDYEQYF.

The rearrangement joins TRBV6-1 to TRBJ2-7, with D perhaps TRBD1 (5 bases). Trimming stripped 4 bases from V and 1 base from J, with 14 bases between. The germline CDR1 and CDR2 sequences are MNHNS and SASEGT. The CDR3 consists of 15 residues. The CDR3 sequence: CASSGRSTVSYEQYF. The CDR3 DNA follows: TGTGCCAGCAGTGGACGGTCGACAGTTTCCTACGAGCAGTACTTC.

Remarks on this clone: At the DNA level, this CDR3 is encoded by other sequences in the same sample as well. The genes are TRBV15 and TRBJ1-1; TRBD1 matches 8 bases. The CDR3 contains 13 residues. CDR1 and CDR2 from the germline V gene are LNHNV and YYDKDF (reference sequence). The trim removed 5 bases at V and 5 bases at J, leaving 4 bases unmatched. CDR3: CATSPDRGTEAFF. The CDR3 nucleotides are TGTGCCACCAGCCCCGACAGGGGAACTGAAGCTTTCTTT.

This chain joins TRBV6-5 and TRBJ1-4; 9 bases align to TRBD1. The CDR3 runs to 15 residues. V shed 2 bases, J shed 8 bases, and the junction held 6 bases outside the gene matches. In germline, CDR1 is MNHEY, CDR2 SVGAGI. In DNA, the CDR3 is TGTGCCAGCAGTTACCGTACAGGGGGCTGGGAAAAACTGTTTTTT. Translating it yields CASSYRTGGWEKLFF.

This clone appeared once. The chain uses TRBV11-2 and TRBJ1-5, with 7 bases fitting TRBD1. The length of the CDR3 is 14 residues. The junction had 7 bases not matched to a gene; V was cut back by 6 bases and J by 5 bases. Germline CDR1 is SGHAT and CDR2 is FQNNGV. CDR3 in DNA: TGTGCCAGCAGTTCGACAGGGACGGATCAGCCCCAGCATTTT. Residues: CASSSTGTDQPQHF.

This chain links TRBV7-2 with TRBJ2-7, with D maybe TRBD2 (5 bases). The CDR3 totals 16 residues. Looked up from germline, CDR1 is SGHTA and CDR2 is FQGNSA. The V and J ends lost 5 bases and 2 bases respectively, with 19 bases between them. Here the CDR3 reads CASSPNGLDGAYEQYF. CDR3 in DNA: TGTGCCAGCAGCCCCAACGGACTGGACGGGGCCTACGAGCAGTACTTC.

The V call is TRBV2, the J call TRBJ2-3; 7 bases fit TRBD1. The CDR3 has 14 amino acids. CDR1 and CDR2 from the germline V gene are SNHLY and FYNNEI. Germline trimming cut 6 bases from V and 4 bases from J; bases unmatched to any gene: 7. The DNA for the CDR3 is TGTGCCAGCAGCGAAAGACAGGGTCCAGATACGCAGTATTTT. It is translated as CASSERQGPDTQYF.

The chain links TRBV4-1 to TRBJ1-1, with a weak D call TRBD1 (6 bases). The germline V gene has CDR1 MGHRA and CDR2 YSYEKL. V shed 4 bases and J shed 1 base, with 13 bases lying between them. The CDR3 is made up of 15 amino acids. The DNA of the CDR3 is TGCGCCAGCAGCCGTTCAGGGGTCGGGAACACTGAAGCTTTCTTT. Residues: CASSRSGVGNTEAFF.

This chain joins TRBV7-9 and TRBJ2-1, with TRBD2 as a possible D gene (5 bases). CDR3 length: 16 amino acids. V dropped 3 bases and J dropped 4 bases, with 16 bases sitting between them. Germline CDR1 is SEHNR and CDR2 is FQNEAQ (reference sequence). This chain's CDR3 is CASSLSASLRYNEQFF. CDR3 DNA: TGTGCCAGCAGCTTGTCCGCTAGCCTGAGATACAATGAGCAGTTCTTC.

This clone appeared once. The J gene is TRBJ2-5, the V gene TRBV9; maybe TRBD1 (6 bases). The germline V gene has CDR1 SGDLS and CDR2 YYNGEE. This CDR3 has 15 amino acids. Trimming cost V 0 bases and J 1 base, with 10 bases left between them. Here the CDR3 reads CASSVEGQFQETQYF. The CDR3 DNA reads as TGTGCCAGCAGCGTAGAAGGACAGTTCCAAGAGACCCAGTACTTC.

V gene TRBV7-2 combines with J gene TRBJ1-2, with D perhaps TRBD1 (5 bases). The CDR3 spans 15 residues. V was pared by 5 bases and J by 5 bases, with 18 bases between. Germline V gene lookup returns CDR1 SGHTA and CDR2 FQGNSA. The CDR3, as DNA: TGTGCCAGCAGCCCGAGCAGGGCAGGGAATTATGGCTACACCTTC. Amino acid sequence: CASSPSRAGNYGYTF. The variable domain in full, completed from reference TRBV7-2 and TRBJ1-2, reads GAGVSQSPSNKVTEKGKDVELRCDPISGHTALYWYRQSLGQGLEFLIYFQGNSAPDKSGLPSDRFSAERTGGSVSTLTIQRTQQEDSAVYLCASSPSRAGNYGYTFGSGTRLTVV.

The chain uses TRBV9 and TRBJ2-1; 12 bases match TRBD2. Germline V gene sequence: CDR1 SGDLS, CDR2 YYNGEE. The junction had 7 bases not matched to a gene; V was cut back by 4 bases and J by 8 bases. This CDR3 contains 15 residues. The CDR3 DNA sequence: TGTGCCAGCAGCATATCTAGCGGGGGGGCCTATGAGCAGTTCTTC. This codes for CASSISSGGAYEQFF. Supplemented by reference TRBV9 and TRBJ2-1, the full variable domain reads DSGVTQTPKHLITATGQRVTLRCSPRSGDLSVYWYQQSLDQGLQFLIQYYNGEERAKGNILERFSAQQFPDLHSELNLSSLELGDSALYFCASSISSGGAYEQFFGPGTRLTVL.

The table lists this clone with a count of one. The DNA for the CDR3 is TGTGCCAGCAGTTTACTACAGGGGAATTCACCCCTCCACTTT. It is translated as CASSLLQGNSPLHF. This chain links TRBV27 with TRBJ1-6; 7 bases agree with TRBD1. CDR1 is MNHEY, CDR2 SMNVEV, per germline (reference sequence). The ends lost 2 bases at V and 7 bases at J; junction bases unmatched: 2. This CDR3 is built from 14 residues.

The chain is built from TRBV7-7 and TRBJ2-3, with 7 positions matching TRBD2. V shed 5 bases, J shed 2 bases, and the junction held 10 bases outside the gene matches. Germline CDR1 reads SSHAT; CDR2 reads FNYEAQ (reference sequence). The CDR3 runs to 16 residues. CDR3 DNA sequence: TGTGCCAGCAGCCACGGGCGCAGCGGGGACACAGATACGCAGTATTTT. Encoded protein: CASSHGRSGDTDTQYF.